This T cell receptor beta chain was profiled in a study of low-dose radiotherapy and immunotherapy resistance in tumors. Gene-specific TRAV and TRBV primers were used for first-strand cDNA, covering alpha and beta chains. TCRs underwent 15 to 20 PCR cycles of amplification with a constant-region primer and V-primer adapter. A single record per CDR3 protein comes from TCRdb applying MiXCR to the reads. This table holds about 97,000 distinct CDR3 sequences, roughly 20% found once. This clonotype was seen only once. The sample's time point: after trial treatment. Treatment described: LDRT plus nivolumab, ipilimumab, low-dose cyclophosphamide and aspirin (RACIN trial). Germline CDR1 is ENHRY and CDR2 is SYGVKD. The CDR3 length is 21 residues. The ends were cut back, 7 bases at V and 0 bases at J, with 28 bases in the middle.

V usage is TRBV10-3 and J usage is TRBJ2-6; D may be TRBD1 (6 bases). Sample: PBMCs, taken after low-dose radiotherapy plus immunotherapy. This TCR derives from a male donor with prostate cancer. The CDR3: CAITLLIQGGQPRSGANVLTF. The CDR3 DNA is TGTGCCATCACCCTCCTAATTCAAGGGGGACAACCTCGCTCTGGGGCCAACGTCCTGACTTTC.